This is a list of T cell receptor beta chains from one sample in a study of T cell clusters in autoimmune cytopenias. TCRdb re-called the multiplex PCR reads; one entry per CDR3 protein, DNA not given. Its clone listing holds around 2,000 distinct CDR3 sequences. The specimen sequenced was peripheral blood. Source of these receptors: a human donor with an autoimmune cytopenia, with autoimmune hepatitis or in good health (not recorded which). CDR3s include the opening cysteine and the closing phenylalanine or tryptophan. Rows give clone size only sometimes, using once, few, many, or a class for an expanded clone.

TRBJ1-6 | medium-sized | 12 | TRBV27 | CARRKNNSPLHF
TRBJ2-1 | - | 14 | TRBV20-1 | CSAKLLDRGSEQFF
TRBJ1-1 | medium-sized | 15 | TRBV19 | CASSLGSAGNTEAFF
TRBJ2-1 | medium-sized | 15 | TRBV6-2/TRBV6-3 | CASSRSGGAYNEQFF
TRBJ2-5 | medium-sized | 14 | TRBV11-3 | CASSLGRGTETQYF
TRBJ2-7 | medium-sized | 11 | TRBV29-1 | CSVRTSYEQYF
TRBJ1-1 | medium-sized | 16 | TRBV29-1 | CSVARGAGPMNTEAFF
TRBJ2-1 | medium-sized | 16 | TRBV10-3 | CAISVTTSGRTDEQFF
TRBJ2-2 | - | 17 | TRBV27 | CASSFIAGALNTGELFF